This passage covers 6 T cell receptor beta chains from one sample sequenced in a study of control samples from healthy donors and cancer patients. Using immunoSEQ multiplex PCR, the repertoire was profiled, and TCRdb retains in-frame clones only, with some absent. Of 120,000 or so clones listed, 80% to 90% are singletons. The sample taken for sequencing was blood. Every receptor here comes from a man between 25 and 39 years old in good health.

This chain joins TRBV11-3 and TRBJ1-1; 8 bases align to TRBD1. There are 16 residues in the CDR3. Germline assignment: CDR1 SGHNT and CDR2 YENEEA. V lost 5 bases, J lost 2 bases, and 10 bases stayed unmatched. CDR3 DNA sequence: TGTGCCAGCAGCCCCATTTCTACAGGGGGTAACACTGAAGCTTTCTTT. This encodes CASSPISTGGNTEAFF.

CDR3 in amino acids: CASSLRHGELFF. Written as DNA, the CDR3 is TGTGCCAGCAGCTTAAGGCACGGGGAGCTGTTTTTT. This rearrangement joins TRBV11-2 to TRBJ2-2; no definite D call. V was cut by 2 bases and J by 7 bases, with 5 bases left in between. The CDR3 is 12 amino acids. Germline CDR1 is SGHAT and CDR2 is FQNNGV.

V gene TRBV7-3 combines with J gene TRBJ1-4; TRBD1 aligns across 7 bases. The CDR3 sequence is 15 residues long. The germline V gene has CDR1 SGHTA and CDR2 FQGTGA. V trimming: 3 bases; J trimming: 5 bases; junction bases outside the gene matches: 6. The CDR3 DNA sequence: TGTGCCAGCAGCTTGCAGACAGGGCCAAATGAAAAACTGTTTTTT. Translating it yields CASSLQTGPNEKLFF.

This sequence joins TRBV2 and TRBJ2-6; no definite D call. The CDR3 is 15 amino acids. V was shortened by 5 bases and J by 0 bases, with 8 bases between the two germline ends. The germline CDR1 and CDR2 sequences are SNHLY and FYNNEI. CDR3 sequence: CASSPDTSGANVLTF. The CDR3 DNA reads TGTGCCAGCAGTCCCGACACCTCTGGGGCCAACGTCCTGACTTTC.

The chain uses TRBV30 and TRBJ1-2; no clear D gene. V dropped 1 base and J dropped 8 bases, with 17 bases sitting between them. Looked up from germline, CDR1 is GTSNPN and CDR2 is SVGIG (reference sequence). CDR3 length equals 14 residues. CDR3 loop: CAWSEEHPPGGYTF. CDR3 in DNA: TGTGCCTGGAGTGAGGAACACCCCCCGGGGGGCTACACCTTC.

This clone occurred a few times. The genes are TRBV2 and TRBJ2-2; D may be TRBD1 (5 bases). The V gene's germline CDR1 is SNHLY and CDR2 FYNNEI. There are 12 residues in the CDR3. The V gene lost 8 bases and the J gene lost 3 bases, with 7 bases spanning the gap. The CDR3 DNA reads TGTGCCAGCGGGGCGCACACCGGGGAGCTGTTTTTT. Amino acid sequence: CASGAHTGELFF.